The clone carrying this TCR beta chain was counted many times. The antigen is unknown. Axillary draining lymph nodes of breast cancer patients supplied the node samples. This sample stems from a study of breast tumors, draining lymph nodes, adjacent tissues. Study-wide findings and caveats: Compared with lymph nodes, tumors were less diverse; compared with nontumor tissue, more. That most tumor T cells come from lymph nodes remained unproven. Tumor and nontumor repertoires were significantly more similar in luminal-like than in basal-like breast cancer. The data were judged consistent with most tumor T cells coming from lymph node and expanding in tumor.

The CDR3 is 14 amino acids. Trimming cost V 7 bases and J 2 bases; bases outside gene matches: 8. The germline V gene encodes CDR1 SGHRS and CDR2 YFSETQ. Each CDR3 protein is one row after TCRdb ran MiXCR on the multiplex PCR reads. The sample carries some 150,000 distinct CDR3 sequences, 20% to 25% recorded once. The chain carries TRBV5-1 and TRBJ2-7; TRBD2 matches at 8 bases. The sequenced sample consisted of axillary lymph node tissue. This TCR derives from a female donor with breast cancer. Some clones in this sample may be carry-over from other donors' samples. Written as DNA, the CDR3 is TGCGCCAGCCGCCGGGGGGGAGGACCCTACGAGCAGTACTTC. It is translated as CASRRGGGPYEQYF.